Below are 9 T cell receptor beta chains sequenced from a single sample in a study of cytomegalovirus exposure and HLA in healthy donors. The study ran its PCR with 60 Vbeta and 13 Jbeta primers. Assay: immunoSEQ multiplex PCR; the TCRdb copy retains only in-frame clones and omits some. This repertoire shows 150,000 to 200,000 clones, roughly 76% found once; its top ten account for about 13%. Source material: PBMCs. The source of these receptors is a woman aged 45-60 years in good health and CMV-seronegative.

The chain employs TRBV11-2 and TRBJ2-1; TRBD2 matches 10 bases. The CDR3 is made up of 18 amino acids. The germline V gene has CDR1 SGHAT and CDR2 FQNNGV. Trimming removed 3 bases from V and 3 bases from J; junction bases left unmatched: 11. CDR3 residues: CASSFELAGRWGYNEQFF. As DNA, the CDR3 is TGTGCCAGCAGCTTTGAACTAGCGGGACGATGGGGCTACAATGAGCAGTTCTTC.

The chain combines TRBV19 with TRBJ1-1; D is possibly TRBD1 (5 bases). With 6 bases removed from V and 5 bases from J, the gap between germline ends came to 13 bases. Looked up from germline, CDR1 is LNHDA and CDR2 is SQIVND (reference sequence). The CDR3 has 13 residues. The CDR3 bases are TGTGCCAGTAGCGCTATAACAGGTACTGAAGCTTTCTTT. It yields the protein CASSAITGTEAFF.

This chain joins TRBV19 and TRBJ1-5, with D possibly matching TRBD1 (6 bases). The CDR3 loop spans 14 amino acids. Germline loops: CDR1 LNHDA, CDR2 SQIVND (reference sequence). The V gene lost 5 bases and the J gene lost 8 bases, with 16 bases spanning the gap. The CDR3: CASSGQRRGEPQHF. CDR3 nucleotides: TGTGCCAGTAGTGGACAGAGAAGAGGAGAGCCCCAGCATTTT.

This chain links TRBV27 with TRBJ2-3, with 7 bases lining up with TRBD1. Germline loops: CDR1 MNHEY, CDR2 SMNVEV (reference sequence). This CDR3 region has 16 residues. The junction had 6 bases not matched to a gene; V was cut back by 0 bases and J by 3 bases. This CDR3 is CASSLSSRGQTDTQYF. The CDR3 nucleotides are TGTGCCAGCAGTTTATCAAGTAGGGGACAGACAGATACGCAGTATTTT.

This clone was detected only a few times. This rearrangement joins TRBV28 to TRBJ1-4, with D unresolved. Per the germline V gene, CDR1 is MDHEN and CDR2 is SYDVKM. Trimming cost V 5 bases and J 7 bases, with 8 bases left between them. This CDR3 spans 12 amino acids. In DNA form, the CDR3 reads TGTGCCAGCAGTCCCGAGGTTGAAAAACTGTTTTTT. Translating it yields CASSPEVEKLFF.

As concerns this clone: The sample carries other DNA sequences with the same CDR3. This chain joins TRBV5-1 and TRBJ1-4, with 7 bases fitting TRBD1. The ends lost 0 bases at V and 7 bases at J; junction bases unmatched: 6. Germline lookup yields CDR1 SGHRS and CDR2 YFSETQ. CDR3 size: 15 residues. CDR3 loop: CASSLEGALGEKLFF. CDR3 nucleotide sequence: TGCGCCAGCAGCTTGGAGGGGGCTCTGGGTGAAAAACTGTTTTTT.

CDR3 sequence (DNA): TGTGCCAGCAGTTCACAGGGGAATAATTCACCCCTCCACTTT. As protein: CASSSQGNNSPLHF. V and J are TRBV7-3 and TRBJ1-6; TRBD1 aligns across 7 bases. The germline CDR1 and CDR2 sequences are SGHTA and FQGTGA. V was clipped by 6 bases and J by 5 bases; unmatched bases: 4. The CDR3 is made up of 14 amino acids.

The genes are TRBV19 and TRBJ1-1; possible D gene TRBD1, 5 bases. Germline lookup yields CDR1 LNHDA and CDR2 SQIVND (reference sequence). Trimming shortened V by 7 bases and J by 1 base, and 13 bases separated the two germline ends. This CDR3 is built from 14 residues. CDR3 sequence: CASMDGQTNTEAFF. CDR3 bases: TGTGCCAGTATGGATGGACAAACGAACACTGAAGCTTTCTTT.

This clone occurred a few times. The gene calls are TRBV7-2 and TRBJ1-3; 8 bases map to TRBD1. This CDR3 is 15 amino acids long. CDR1 is SGHTA and CDR2 is FQGNSA in the germline V gene. The ends lost 4 bases at V and 0 bases at J; junction bases unmatched: 2. The CDR3 reads CASSWTGTSGNTIYF. The CDR3 bases are TGTGCCAGCAGCTGGACAGGGACCTCTGGAAACACCATATATTTT.